The rows below give T cell receptor beta chains drawn from one sample of a study of T cell responses to AZD1222 COVID-19 vaccine. TCRdb's table, derived via immunoSEQ multiplex PCR, lists solely in-frame clones and lacks some. Recorded for this sample: about 140,000 clones. Sequencing was done on a sample of peripheral blood. These receptors originate from an adult in good health. Each CDR3 is given with its conserved first and last residue. The order of the fields is V gene, J gene, D gene, CDR3 protein, CDR3 DNA. The D gene is left open where the match is weak.

V gene: TRBV7-9; J gene: TRBJ1-6; D gene: .; CDR3 protein: CASRTDEGPLSNSPLHF; CDR3 DNA: TGTGCCAGCAGAACAGATGAGGGGCCGCTCTCAAATTCACCCCTCCACTTT
V gene: TRBV19; J gene: TRBJ1-1; D gene: .; CDR3 protein: CASTPNTEAFF; CDR3 DNA: TGTGCCAGTACCCCCAACACTGAAGCTTTCTTT
V gene: TRBV5-1; J gene: TRBJ1-3; D gene: .; CDR3 protein: CASSLNADRSSGNTIYF; CDR3 DNA: TGCGCCAGCAGCTTGAATGCAGACAGGTCCTCTGGAAACACCATATATTTT
V gene: TRBV15; J gene: TRBJ1-4; D gene: TRBD1; CDR3 protein: CATSSRTGEPEKLFF; CDR3 DNA: TGTGCCACCAGCAGCCGGACAGGGGAACCTGAAAAACTGTTTTTT
V gene: TRBV4-3; J gene: TRBJ2-3; D gene: TRBD2; CDR3 protein: CASSQDRTSADTQYF; CDR3 DNA: TGCGCCAGCAGCCAAGATAGGACTAGCGCAGATACGCAGTATTTT
V gene: TRBV2; J gene: TRBJ1-4; D gene: .; CDR3 protein: CASNEQGTTNEKLFF; CDR3 DNA: TGTGCCAGCAACGAACAGGGCACAACTAATGAAAAACTGTTTTTT
V gene: TRBV6-5; J gene: TRBJ1-2; D gene: .; CDR3 protein: CASKGLYGYTF; CDR3 DNA: TGTGCCAGCAAGGGGCTCTATGGCTACACCTTC
V gene: TRBV18; J gene: TRBJ2-5; D gene: .; CDR3 protein: CASSPPVGIQTQYF; CDR3 DNA: TGTGCCAGCTCACCACCGGTGGGGATACAGACCCAGTACTTC
V gene: TRBV28; J gene: TRBJ1-5; D gene: .; CDR3 protein: CASSLLSNQPQHF; CDR3 DNA: TGTGCCAGCAGCCTCCTCAGCAATCAGCCCCAGCATTTT
V gene: TRBV18; J gene: TRBJ2-6; D gene: .; CDR3 protein: CASSSPGSLSGANVLTF; CDR3 DNA: TGTGCCAGCTCATCTCCGGGATCCCTCTCTGGGGCCAACGTCCTGACTTTC
V gene: TRBV5-1; J gene: TRBJ2-5; D gene: .; CDR3 protein: CASSLVWDRDQETQYF; CDR3 DNA: TGCGCCAGCAGCTTGGTCTGGGACCGAGACCAAGAGACCCAGTACTTC
V gene: TRBV4-3; J gene: TRBJ1-2; D gene: TRBD1; CDR3 protein: CASSQGAGGANYGYTF; CDR3 DNA: TGCGCCAGCAGCCAAGGCGCAGGGGGAGCTAACTATGGCTACACCTTC
V gene: TRBV7-9; J gene: TRBJ1-5; D gene: .; CDR3 protein: CASSQGGTPKPQHF; CDR3 DNA: TGTGCCAGCAGCCAAGGAGGCACTCCCAAGCCCCAGCATTTT
V gene: TRBV2; J gene: TRBJ1-3; D gene: .; CDR3 protein: CASMENTIYF; CDR3 DNA: TGTGCCAGCATGGAGAACACCATATATTTT
V gene: TRBV6-5; J gene: TRBJ1-3; D gene: .; CDR3 protein: CASSYSGGNTIYF; CDR3 DNA: TGTGCCAGCAGTTACTCGGGAGGCAACACCATATATTTT
V gene: TRBV6-1; J gene: TRBJ2-3; D gene: .; CDR3 protein: CASSEVGAGARTDTQYF; CDR3 DNA: TGTGCCAGCAGTGAAGTAGGTGCGGGGGCGCGGACAGATACGCAGTATTTT
V gene: TRBV6-6; J gene: TRBJ2-3; D gene: .; CDR3 protein: CASSLHATDTQYF; CDR3 DNA: TGTGCCAGCAGTCTCCACGCGACAGATACGCAGTATTTT
V gene: TRBV6-5; J gene: TRBJ1-4; D gene: .; CDR3 protein: CASSPVQGKLFF; CDR3 DNA: TGTGCCAGCTCCCCGGTCCAGGGAAAACTGTTTTTT
V gene: TRBV6-1; J gene: TRBJ1-3; D gene: .; CDR3 protein: CASSGTGFHSGNTIYF; CDR3 DNA: TGTGCCAGCAGTGGGACCGGGTTCCACTCTGGAAACACCATATATTTT
V gene: TRBV19; J gene: TRBJ2-3; D gene: TRBD2; CDR3 protein: CASSKLAGGRADTQYF; CDR3 DNA: TGTGCCAGTAGTAAACTAGCGGGGGGGCGGGCAGATACGCAGTATTTT
V gene: TRBV28; J gene: TRBJ2-5; D gene: .; CDR3 protein: CASSSDTKQETQYF; CDR3 DNA: TGTGCCAGCAGCTCTGACACAAAACAAGAGACCCAGTACTTC
V gene: TRBV30; J gene: TRBJ1-1; D gene: .; CDR3 protein: CAWKENMNTEAFF; CDR3 DNA: TGTGCCTGGAAGGAGAACATGAACACTGAAGCTTTCTTT
V gene: TRBV11-2; J gene: TRBJ2-7; D gene: .; CDR3 protein: CASSLDRGGAGYEQYF; CDR3 DNA: TGTGCCAGCAGCTTAGATCGAGGAGGCGCTGGGTACGAGCAGTACTTC
V gene: TRBV2; J gene: TRBJ2-5; D gene: TRBD1; CDR3 protein: CASSGGQGFETQYF; CDR3 DNA: TGTGCCAGCAGTGGGGGACAGGGGTTTGAGACCCAGTACTTC
V gene: TRBV7-3; J gene: TRBJ2-3; D gene: .; CDR3 protein: CASSLVGTTTDTQYF; CDR3 DNA: TGTGCCAGCAGCTTAGTGGGTACGACCACAGATACGCAGTATTTT
V gene: TRBV5-6; J gene: TRBJ1-4; D gene: .; CDR3 protein: CASSSTVNEKLFF; CDR3 DNA: TGTGCCAGCAGCTCCACGGTTAATGAAAAACTGTTTTTT
V gene: TRBV9; J gene: TRBJ1-3; D gene: .; CDR3 protein: CASSPGETIYF; CDR3 DNA: TGTGCCAGCAGCCCAGGGGAAACCATATATTTT
V gene: TRBV12-3/TRBV12-4; J gene: TRBJ1-1; D gene: .; CDR3 protein: CASSSRVRAEAFF; CDR3 DNA: TGTGCCAGCAGTTCGAGGGTCAGGGCTGAAGCTTTCTTT
V gene: TRBV7-6; J gene: TRBJ1-1; D gene: .; CDR3 protein: CASSTPGGTEAFF; CDR3 DNA: TGTGCCAGCAGCACTCCGGGTGGCACTGAAGCTTTCTTT
V gene: TRBV3-1/TRBV3-2; J gene: TRBJ1-6; D gene: TRBD1; CDR3 protein: CASSSGQGIGSPLHF; CDR3 DNA: TGTGCCAGCAGCTCGGGACAGGGTATCGGTTCACCCCTCCACTTT
V gene: TRBV11-1; J gene: TRBJ2-1; D gene: .; CDR3 protein: CASSVSLGEVEQFF; CDR3 DNA: TGTGCCAGCAGCGTCAGTCTTGGGGAGGTTGAGCAGTTCTTC
V gene: TRBV20-1; J gene: TRBJ2-7; D gene: TRBD2; CDR3 protein: CSASKGTSGGYEQYF; CDR3 DNA: TGCAGTGCTAGTAAGGGGACTAGCGGAGGCTACGAGCAGTACTTC
V gene: TRBV4-2; J gene: TRBJ2-2; D gene: .; CDR3 protein: CASSQDNRQGELFF; CDR3 DNA: TGTGCCAGCAGCCAAGATAATCGGCAGGGGGAGCTGTTTTTT
V gene: TRBV30; J gene: TRBJ2-5; D gene: .; CDR3 protein: CAWSRRLGAPETQYF; CDR3 DNA: TGTGCCTGGAGTCGTCGGTTGGGGGCCCCAGAGACCCAGTACTTC
V gene: TRBV6-5; J gene: TRBJ1-6; D gene: .; CDR3 protein: CASSYDRNNSPLHF; CDR3 DNA: TGTGCCAGCAGTTACGACAGAAATAATTCACCCCTCCACTTT